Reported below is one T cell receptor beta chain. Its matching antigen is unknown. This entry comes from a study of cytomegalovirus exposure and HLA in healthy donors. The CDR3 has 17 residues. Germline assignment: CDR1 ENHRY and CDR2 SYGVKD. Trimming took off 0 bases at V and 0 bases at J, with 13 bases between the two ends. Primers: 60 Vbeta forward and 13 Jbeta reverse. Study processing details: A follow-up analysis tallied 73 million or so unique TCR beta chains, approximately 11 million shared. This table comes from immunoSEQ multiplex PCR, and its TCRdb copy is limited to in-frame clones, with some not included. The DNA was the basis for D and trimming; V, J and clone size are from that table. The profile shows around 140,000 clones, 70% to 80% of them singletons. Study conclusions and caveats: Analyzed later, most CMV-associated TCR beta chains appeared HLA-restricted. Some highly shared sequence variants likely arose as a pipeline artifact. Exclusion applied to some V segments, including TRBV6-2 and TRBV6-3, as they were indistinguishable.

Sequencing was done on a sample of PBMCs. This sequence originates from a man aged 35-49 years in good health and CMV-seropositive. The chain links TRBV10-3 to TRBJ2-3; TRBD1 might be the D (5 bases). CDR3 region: CAISESTATSSTDTQYF. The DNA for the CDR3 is TGTGCCATCAGTGAGTCGACAGCCACATCTAGCACAGATACGCAGTATTTT.